This T cell receptor beta chain appears in the sequencing data of a study of neurological immune-mediated disorders. Time point: longitudinal time-point 1 (baseline). This clonotype was seen many times. Each CDR3 protein is one row after TCRdb ran MiXCR on the 5' RACE reads. The sample includes approximately 49,000 distinct CDR3 sequences, more than 8% of them seen just once. In germline, CDR1 is SGHRS, CDR2 YFSETQ. V lost 4 bases to trimming and J lost 8 bases; unmatched junction nucleotides: 5. This CDR3 spans 12 amino acids. This chain connects TRBV5-1 to TRBJ1-2; the match to TRBD1 covers 7 bases. Sequencing input: PBMCs. This TCR was recovered from a woman aged 40-49 years in good health. CDR3 loop: CASSPGQSGYTF. The CDR3 nucleotides read TGCGCCAGCAGCCCGGGACAGTCGGGCTACACCTTC.